The rows below give T cell receptor beta chains drawn from one sample of a study of blood T cell repertoires in COVID-19. The protocol was immunoSEQ multiplex PCR, while the TCRdb copy is restricted to in-frame clones and leaves out a portion. The table includes 150,000 to 200,000 clones, about 85% detected once. Source material: peripheral blood. These receptors originate from a woman aged 70-85 years with COVID-19, enrolled during active disease. CDR3s include the opening cysteine and the closing phenylalanine or tryptophan.

j_call v_call cdr3_aa
TRBJ2-1 TRBV29-1 CSVGPTSGGLNEQFF
TRBJ1-1 TRBV5-1 CASSLEAGVSTEAFF
TRBJ1-3 TRBV5-4 CASSLSPGWPHIGNTIYF
TRBJ2-1 TRBV4-2 CASSQRGDGGDNEQFF
TRBJ2-3 TRBV7-2 CASRRGGADTQYF
TRBJ1-6 TRBV6-1 CASSVQGGFSNSPLHF
TRBJ2-7 TRBV5-1 CASSPERLAGDYEQYF
TRBJ2-3 TRBV11-1 CASSPDIGFTDTQYF
TRBJ2-3 TRBV28 CASSTRDRGTDTQYF
TRBJ2-1 TRBV15 CATDSNYNEQFF
TRBJ1-2 TRBV12-1 CASSFFKTGPLLETF
TRBJ2-7 TRBV25-1 CASSETRASGRTYEQYF
TRBJ1-2 TRBV12-3/TRBV12-4 CASRSRHYYGYTF
TRBJ2-5 TRBV4-1 CASSPGAQLKETQYF
TRBJ2-1 TRBV6-5 CASRAGTSVYNEQFF
TRBJ2-3 TRBV5-4 CASSLVSGGTDTQYF
TRBJ2-2 TRBV9 CASSAGTGYGELFF
TRBJ2-5 TRBV10-1 CASSNGQETQYF
TRBJ1-5 TRBV9 CASSVALVQPQHF
TRBJ2-7 TRBV6-5 CASRGDRLYEQYF
TRBJ1-6 TRBV2 CASRSKLSSPLHF
TRBJ2-7 TRBV5-1 CASSSASGAYEQYF
TRBJ2-1 TRBV19 CASSPRLGVNNEQFF
TRBJ2-1 TRBV15 CATSGPGGSGYNEQFF
TRBJ2-1 TRBV11-2 CASSLGSGASHNEQFF
TRBJ1-5 TRBV7-3 CASSLRGTGNQPQHF
TRBJ2-2 TRBV10-3 CAISESHRATGELFF
TRBJ1-4 TRBV30 CAWSQPGQDPPRLFF
TRBJ2-2 TRBV7-3 CASSTRTAGELFF
TRBJ1-2 TRBV6-5 CASSLTGQGYGYTF
TRBJ2-1 TRBV7-9 CASSLYRGTEYNEQFF
TRBJ2-2 TRBV19 CASSIGDGELFF
TRBJ1-1 TRBV9 CASSVDRGFTEAFF
TRBJ2-2 TRBV19 CASSSGTGHSGELFF
TRBJ2-3 TRBV5-5 CASSIRTGADTQYF
TRBJ1-2 TRBV7-2 CASSQRQGAYGYTF
TRBJ2-1 TRBV9 CASSVDWGGGIYNEQFF
TRBJ2-7 TRBV7-8 CASSVNLQGIGDEQYF
TRBJ1-2 TRBV6-5 CASSQHRGQGYGYTF
TRBJ2-3 TRBV14 CASSQRPGLGTDTQYF
TRBJ1-4 TRBV28 CASSYDRAFNEKLFF
TRBJ2-6 TRBV6-5 CASRTGSGANVLTF
TRBJ2-3 TRBV28 CASSLGRDTQYF
TRBJ2-7 TRBV5-1 CASSLVQNPLEQYF
TRBJ1-5 TRBV28 CASSSTGTGWHQPQHF
TRBJ1-6 TRBV6-5 CASRVDSNSPLHF
TRBJ1-2 TRBV7-2 CASSLDRSGGYGYTF
TRBJ2-1 TRBV5-3 CARVQGDNEQFF
TRBJ1-1 TRBV5-6 CASSLGSGTEAFF